The 21 T cell receptor beta chains in this list originate from one sample, sequenced in a study of CD8+ T cells in alopecia areata. TCR sequencing used cDNA made by reverse transcription of extracted RNA. Repertoires were generated with immunoSEQ multiplex PCR, while TCRdb's copy carries only in-frame clones and drops some. The data show tens of thousands of clones, approximately 61% seen once. The sequencing used CD8+ T cells sorted from blood, collected at week 0. The receptors originated from a human donor with alopecia areata.

The sample holds one count of this clone. The CDR3 here is CSARVAGREPQHF. The CDR3 DNA sequence: TGCAGCGCCAGGGTGGCAGGGAGGGAGCCCCAGCATTTT. The chain employs TRBV29-1 and TRBJ1-5; D is perhaps TRBD1 (5 bases). V shed 7 bases and J shed 8 bases, with 18 bases lying between them. The CDR3 is 13 residues long. CDR1 is SQVTM and CDR2 is ANQGSEA in the germline V gene. Full variable domain (outside the CDR3, taken from reference TRBV29-1 and TRBJ1-5): SAVISQKPSRDICQRGTSLTIQCQVDSQVTMMFWYRQQPGQSLTLIATANQGSEATYESGFVIDKFPISRPNLTFSTLTVSNMSPEDSSIYLCSARVAGREPQHFGDGTRLSIL.

This clone was detected only a few times. DNA for the CDR3: TGTGCCAGCAGCCAAGTCGGCGGCGGCGAGCAGTACTTC. It is translated as CASSQVGGGEQYF. The rearrangement links TRBV14 to TRBJ2-7, with D unclear. V was clipped by 1 base and J by 6 bases, with 10 bases between them. In germline, CDR1 is SGHDN, CDR2 FVKESK. This CDR3 contains 13 residues.

This clone turned up a few times. The CDR3 DNA reads as TGTGCCTGGAGTATGGGGGCGGGTGAGCAGTTCTTC. This encodes CAWSMGAGEQFF. V and J are TRBV30 and TRBJ2-1; tentative D call: TRBD1 (6 bases). Germline V gives CDR1 GTSNPN, CDR2 SVGIG (reference sequence). The CDR3 has 12 amino acids. V lost 2 bases and J lost 9, with 11 bases in between.

This clone turned up a few times. This chain joins TRBV5-1 and TRBJ2-5, with unresolved D. Trimming stripped 4 bases from V and 3 bases from J, with 7 bases between. The germline V gene has CDR1 SGHRS and CDR2 YFSETQ. The CDR3 runs to 12 residues. CDR3 bases: TGCGCCAGCAGCCAGTCCAAAGAGACCCAGTACTTC. This encodes CASSQSKETQYF.

The V gene is TRBV9, the J gene TRBJ1-1, with D possibly TRBD1 on 5 matching bases. Germline V CDR1 and CDR2: SGDLS, YYNGEE. CDR3 length: 13 amino acids. Trimming left V 4 bases short and J 0 bases short, with 7 bases between. CDR3 protein: CASSRQMNTEAFF. CDR3 sequence (DNA): TGTGCCAGCAGCCGACAGATGAACACTGAAGCTTTCTTT.

The rearrangement uses TRBV29-1 and TRBJ1-2; 7 nucleotides line up with TRBD1. The germline V gene has CDR1 SQVTM and CDR2 ANQGSEA. The CDR3 is made up of 13 amino acids. The J segment lost 4 bases and the V segment lost 8 bases, leaving 10 bases of the junction unmatched. CDR3 bases: TGCAGCACCCAACAATCAGGGGGCTATGGCTACACCTTC. Its protein is CSTQQSGGYGYTF.

The chain links TRBV9 to TRBJ2-2, with D unresolved. Trimming pared 3 bases from V and 3 bases from J, leaving 3 bases between. The CDR3 contains 12 residues. The V gene's germline CDR1 is SGDLS and CDR2 YYNGEE. The DNA for the CDR3 is TGTGCCAGCAGCGGGGACACCGGGGAGCTGTTTTTT. Protein product: CASSGDTGELFF.

This clone appeared a few times. This chain connects TRBV28 to TRBJ2-7; 9 bases are shared with TRBD2. The CDR3 consists of 14 residues. J gave up 2 bases and V 6 bases, and 5 bases lay outside the gene matches. Per germline, CDR1 MDHEN and CDR2 SYDVKM. In nucleotides, the CDR3 is TGTGCCAGCAGCCTCCCTAGCGGGGCCTACGAGCAGTACTTC. Protein product: CASSLPSGAYEQYF.

The sample holds a few counts of this clone. This chain links TRBV5-5 with TRBJ1-5; the D is unclear. The ends were cut back, 1 base at V and 1 base at J, with 9 bases in the middle. This CDR3 is built from 15 residues. CDR1 is SGHKS, CDR2 YYEKEE, per germline (reference sequence). In nucleotides, the CDR3 is TGTGCCAGCAGCTTGCCAGGTGAAAGCAATCAGCCCCAGCATTTT. This sequence encodes CASSLPGESNQPQHF.

This clone appeared a few times. The chain joins TRBV2 to TRBJ2-6; D might be TRBD1 or TRBD2, each matching 5 bases. The CDR3 is 13 residues long. The germline CDR1 and CDR2 sequences are SNHLY and FYNNEI. V shed 10 bases and J shed 3 bases, with 10 bases lying between them. CDR3 residues: CANGASGANVLTF. CDR3 nucleotide sequence: TGTGCCAACGGGGCCAGTGGGGCCAACGTCCTGACTTTC. Based on the CDR3 plus reference TRBV2 and TRBJ2-6, the full variable domain is EPEVTQTPSHQVTQMGQEVILRCVPISNHLYFYWYRQILGQKVEFLVSFYNNEISEKSEIFDDQFSVERPDGSNFTLKIRSTKLEDSAMYFCANGASGANVLTFGAGSRLTVL.

The genes are TRBV29-1 and TRBJ2-2; D gene uncertain. V was pared by 3 bases and J by 2 bases, with 4 bases between. CDR1 SQVTM and CDR2 ANQGSEA come from the germline V gene. This CDR3 spans 12 amino acids. CDR3 sequence reads: CSVDPNTGELFF. CDR3 nucleotide sequence: TGCAGCGTTGATCCTAACACCGGGGAGCTGTTTTTT.

This clone was detected a few times. The CDR3 DNA reads as TGTGCCAGCAGCCCGACGGCGCCGCCCGGGGAGCTGTTTTTT. Translating gives CASSPTAPPGELFF. The chain combines TRBV27 with TRBJ2-2; no clear D. The CDR3 length is 14 residues. Germline CDR1 reads MNHEY; CDR2 reads SMNVEV (reference sequence). V lost 6 bases, J lost 6 bases, and 14 bases lay in between.

The J gene is TRBJ1-2, the V gene TRBV30; 9 bases are a match to TRBD1. This CDR3 is 14 amino acids long. The germline CDR1 and CDR2 sequences are GTSNPN and SVGIG (reference sequence). V gave up 2 bases and J gave up 5 bases; unmatched junction bases: 6. The CDR3 protein is CAWSPDRGIYGYTF. The CDR3 bases are TGTGCCTGGAGTCCGGACAGGGGAATTTATGGCTACACCTTC.

The chain has TRBV27 and TRBJ2-7; unclear D gene. V gave up 3 bases and J gave up 3 bases, with 12 bases separating them. Germline assignment: CDR1 MNHEY and CDR2 SMNVEV (reference sequence). The CDR3 runs to 14 residues. CDR3 in amino acids: CASSFRQINYEQYF. In nucleotides, the CDR3 is TGTGCCAGCAGTTTCCGACAAATCAACTACGAGCAGTACTTC.

This clone was seen only a few times. The rearrangement joins TRBV19 to TRBJ1-1; 8 positions agree with TRBD1. Germline V gene lookup returns CDR1 LNHDA and CDR2 SQIVND (reference sequence). This CDR3 has 15 amino acids. V was clipped by 8 bases and J by 0 bases; unmatched bases: 8. This CDR3 reads CASWGDRGLNTEAFF. Written as DNA, the CDR3 is TGTGCCAGTTGGGGTGACAGGGGACTGAACACTGAAGCTTTCTTT.

V gene TRBV29-1 combines with J gene TRBJ2-3; 9 bases line up with TRBD2. This CDR3 is 14 amino acids long. V lost 3 bases and J lost 5; bases outside the gene matches: 6. The V gene's germline CDR1 is SQVTM and CDR2 ANQGSEA. CDR3 sequence reads: CSVERTSAGDTQYF. The CDR3 DNA follows: TGCAGCGTTGAGCGGACTAGCGCGGGAGATACGCAGTATTTT.

The rearrangement uses TRBV6-1 and TRBJ2-5; 9 positions agree with TRBD2. The germline CDR1 and CDR2 sequences are MNHNS and SASEGT. With 5 bases clipped from V and 0 bases from J, the junction kept 1 base outside the gene matches. CDR3 size: 14 residues. The CDR3 is CASSQRGDQETQYF. In DNA, the CDR3 is TGTGCCAGCAGTCAGCGGGGGGACCAAGAGACCCAGTACTTC.

J is TRBJ2-5 and V is TRBV27; TRBD1 matches 9 bases. V shed 3 bases and J 3 bases; nucleotides not matched to a gene: 8. The CDR3 runs to 16 residues. CDR1 is MNHEY, CDR2 SMNVEV, per germline (reference sequence). For the CDR3, the DNA is TGTGCCAGCAGTTTCTCGGTAGGGACAGGGAAAGAGACCCAGTACTTC. The encoded protein is CASSFSVGTGKETQYF.

The chain is built from TRBV5-1 and TRBJ1-1; D is perhaps TRBD1 (5 bases). The germline V gene has CDR1 SGHRS and CDR2 YFSETQ. The V gene lost 1 base and the J gene lost 0 bases, with 16 bases spanning the gap. The CDR3 is 17 amino acids. The CDR3 nucleotides are TGCGCCAGCAGCTTGACGCGACCAGGACAACTGAACACTGAAGCTTTCTTT. Amino acids: CASSLTRPGQLNTEAFF.

In this sample, this clone turned up a few times. This same CDR3 is encoded by further DNA sequences in the sample. This chain joins TRBV29-1 and TRBJ1-1; 10 positions agree with TRBD1. Trimming at V came to 6 bases and at J to 2 bases, leaving 3 bases not matched to a gene. The CDR3 runs to 13 residues. From germline, CDR1 is SQVTM and CDR2 ANQGSEA. Here the CDR3 DNA reads TGCAGCGTCGGGACAGGGGCCAACACTGAAGCTTTCTTT. Encoded protein: CSVGTGANTEAFF.

The chain carries TRBV7-2 and TRBJ2-7, with D hard to call. Germline loops: CDR1 SGHTA, CDR2 FQGNSA. The ends were cut back, 1 base at V and 1 base at J, with 2 bases in the middle. CDR3 length: 12 residues. The CDR3 DNA reads as TGTGCCAGCAGCTTAGTGTCCTACGAGCAGTACTTC. This gives the protein CASSLVSYEQYF.